The source of this T cell receptor (beta chain) is a study of T cell repertoires in cytomegalovirus infection (dated by TCRdb to 2018 to 2020). Study-level background: Recently identified HLA-C-restricted CMV epitopes, whose presentation resists viral immunomodulation, were targeted by peptide stimulations together with well-studied HLA-B-restricted epitopes. Donor HLA type was relevant to the analysis, because carriage of CMV infection together with the matching HLA type was indicated by public TCR beta signatures.

The full study reports these points: In the ex vivo response, HLA-C-restricted CMV-specific TCR beta clonotypes were dominant, and in two of eight donors the single most frequent clonotype came from this HLA-C-restricted group. In both this cohort and an independent cohort of some 350 donors, the cumulative frequency of public TCR beta family members distinguished carriers of CMV infection plus the relevant HLA type.

Details on this clonotype: What this receptor recognizes is not known. No base quality values were provided; no much bigger clone lies one nucleotide off.

What the treatment or condition label conveys for this sample: in vitro stimulation with specific CMV peptide epitopes to enrich CMV-specific T cells. CDR1 and CDR2 were assigned from the germline V gene as MNHEY and SVGEGT. The CDR3 runs 13 amino acids, cysteine and phenylalanine included. The entry retains the CDR3 DNA only, 39 bases that are in frame from base 1. Relative to germline, V is missing 6 bases and J is missing 10 bases, with 11 bases of the junction outside any gene match. Instrument on record: Illumina HiSeq 1500. Clones were called with MiXCR by TCRdb after fastp trimmed the public reads at Q25, and only in-frame beta chains were retained. Each record represents a unique CDR3 protein, reported with the most common genes and DNA among its rows. Present in this sample are a few hundred thousand distinct CDR3 sequences, about 20% of which were seen just once. The ten top clones hold roughly a fifth of the sample.

This chain is built from TRBV6-2 or TRBV6-3 and TRBJ1-1, with 7 central nucleotides matching TRBD1. Here the sequenced sample was cultured PBMCs, taken from culture after CMV antigen stimulation. The sequence came from a human donor in good health (CMV status not recorded). Some clones in this sample may be carry-over from other donors' samples. This receptor carries the CDR3 CASREIPGQSAFF. The sequenced DNA: TGTGCCAGCAGGGAGATACCGGGACAGTCAGCTTTCTTT.